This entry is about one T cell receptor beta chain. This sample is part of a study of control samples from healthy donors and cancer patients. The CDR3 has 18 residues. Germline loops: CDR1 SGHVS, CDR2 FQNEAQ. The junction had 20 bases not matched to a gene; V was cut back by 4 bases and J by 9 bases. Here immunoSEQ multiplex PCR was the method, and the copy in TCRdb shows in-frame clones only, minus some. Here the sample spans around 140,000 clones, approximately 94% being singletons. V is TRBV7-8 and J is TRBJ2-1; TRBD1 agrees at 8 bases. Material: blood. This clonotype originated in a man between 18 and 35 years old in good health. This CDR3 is CASSSRVRGRGRPGEQFF. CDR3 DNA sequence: TGTGCCAGCAGCTCGCGGGTCCGGGGCAGGGGGCGCCCAGGTGAGCAGTTCTTC.